This TCR beta chain came from a study of T cells in Graves' hyperthyroidism and ophthalmopathy. Study at large: Peripheral blood was drawn at first diagnosis, prior to all treatment.

PBMCs were collected from an approximately 9.3 ml volume of fresh peripheral blood. With 4 bases removed from V and 10 bases from J, the gap between germline ends came to 20 bases. The CDR3 loop spans 14 amino acids. Germline V gene sequence: CDR1 SGHRS, CDR2 YFSETQ. This clonotype was seen at least ten times. Its antigen is currently unknown. Findings of the study overall: In the blood, most expanded thyroid clonotypes above 0.001 appeared as well.

Researchers amplified the TCR beta CDR3 regions from RNA transcripts. During a first-round RT-PCR of the TCR CDR3, the HTBI primer set was used. TCRdb re-analysed the multiplex PCR reads in MiXCR, keeping a single row per CDR3 protein. Of about 320,000 distinct CDR3 sequences in the sample, around 17% are singletons; the top ten hold 33%. Sequencing input: blood. The clonotype originates from a man aged 25 to 40 with Graves' hyperthyroidism. The V gene is TRBV5-1, the J gene TRBJ1-1; a weak D match, TRBD1 (6 bases). CDR3 region: CASSVDRDTSRAFF. For the CDR3, the DNA is TGCGCCAGCAGCGTCGACCGGGACACATCAAGAGCTTTCTTT.